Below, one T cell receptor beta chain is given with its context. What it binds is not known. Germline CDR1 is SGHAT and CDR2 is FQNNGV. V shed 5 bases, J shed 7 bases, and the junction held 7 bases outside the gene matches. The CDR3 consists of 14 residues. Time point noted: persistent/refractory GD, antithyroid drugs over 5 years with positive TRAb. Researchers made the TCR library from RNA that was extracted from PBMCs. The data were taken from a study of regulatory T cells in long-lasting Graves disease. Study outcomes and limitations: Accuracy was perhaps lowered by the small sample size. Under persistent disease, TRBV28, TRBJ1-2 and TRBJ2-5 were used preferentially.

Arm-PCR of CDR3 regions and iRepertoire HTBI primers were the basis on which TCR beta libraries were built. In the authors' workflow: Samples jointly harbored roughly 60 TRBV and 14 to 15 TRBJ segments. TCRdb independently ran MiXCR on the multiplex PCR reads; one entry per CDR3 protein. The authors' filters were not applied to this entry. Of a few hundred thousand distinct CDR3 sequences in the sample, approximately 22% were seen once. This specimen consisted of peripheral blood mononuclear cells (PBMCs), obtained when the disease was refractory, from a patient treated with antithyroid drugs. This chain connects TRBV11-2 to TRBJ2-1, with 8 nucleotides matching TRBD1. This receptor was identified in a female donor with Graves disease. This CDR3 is CASSETQGANEQFF. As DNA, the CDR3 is TGTGCCAGCAGCGAGACTCAGGGGGCGAATGAGCAGTTCTTC.